This T cell receptor beta chain appears in the sequencing data of a study of vaccination and CD4 T cells after COVID-19 (dated by TCRdb to the early 2020s). Describing the broader study: The convalescent cohort included six males and four females, with two Hispanic individuals, seven Caucasians, two Asians and one multiracial person. Participants received two doses of either the Pfizer-BioNTech BNT162b2 vaccine (n=8) or the Moderna mRNA-1273 vaccine (n=2). Post-COVID blood samples were collected from convalescent patients a median of around 100 days after diagnosis, with a range of about 30 to 170 days. The time from the second vaccine dose to post-vaccine blood sampling had a median of roughly 70 days and ranged from about 12 to 250 days. Culture stimuli were overlapping spike peptide pools from SARS-CoV-2 and from the common cold coronaviruses HCoV-NL63, HCoV-OC43 and HCoV-229E. Control cultures used a CEFX viral epitope pool as positive control, an HIV-1 Nef peptide pool as negative control, or no peptide. In fewer than 12 COVID-19 convalescent patients and 4 infection-naive healthy vaccine recipients, researchers compared the spike-specific CD4+ TCR repertoire from before mRNA vaccination with the repertoire from after.

Overall study results and their limits: In convalescent patients, a median about 86% of post-vaccine SARS-CoV-2-reactive clones were detected only after vaccination, and vaccine-specific priming was suggested by this finding. Of the vaccine-specific clones found in convalescent patients, nearly all (304 of 307) were mono-reactive for SARS-CoV-2 spike instead of being cross-reactive with common cold coronaviruses. Relatively few convalescent patients were included in the study, and early timepoints after natural infection were not analyzed. Although the median number of SARS-CoV-2-reactive clonotypes went up from around 20 after infection to around 39 after vaccination, the increase was not significant.

The germline V gene yields WSHSY for CDR1 and SAAADI for CDR2. From its cysteine to its phenylalanine, the CDR3 spans 14 amino acids. Only the CDR3 DNA stays, 42 bases, in frame from base 1. Trimming leaves V shorter by 8 bases and J shorter by 2 bases, with the junction holding 5 bases beyond the gene matches. The treatment or condition label, as the study defines it: roughly 10-day PBMC culture with coronavirus spike peptide pools or control peptides (ViraFEST assay). The study used the ViraFEST assay, which expanded antigen-specific T cells with peptide pools and then identified expanded clonotypes by TCR sequencing. Negative nucleocapsid antibody tests taken both before and after vaccination confirmed that the healthy vaccine recipients had no prior SARS-CoV-2 infection. About 1.8 million PBMCs per well were cultured in IMDM with roughly 5% human AB serum and approximately 9.8 IU/ml IL-2, plus 10 ug/ml peptide pools. Half of the culture medium was replaced with fresh IL-2-containing medium on days 3 and 7. After about 11 days of culture, CD4+ T cells were isolated by negative selection using the EasySep CD4+ T cell isolation kit. PBMCs were separated from whole blood using Ficoll-Paque Plus gradient centrifugation and then either used fresh or cryopreserved at -140C. In general, triplicate wells were set up for every culture condition.

This clonotype turned up a few times. Its antigen has not been determined. Base-call qualities are not available, and no considerably larger clone is one nucleotide away. The library came from PCR. DNA from cultured CD4+ T cells was subjected to TCR sequencing with the Oncomine TCR Beta short-read assay at the Johns Hopkins FTIC core. The QIAamp micro DNA kit was used to extract genomic DNA from the cultured CD4+ T cells. The Oncomine TCR Beta libraries from cultured CD4+ T cells were pooled using unique dual indexes and then sequenced on an Illumina iSeq 100. The original pipeline was this. Non-productive sequences were filtered out, and CDR3s that did not start with C, did not end with F or W, or were shorter than 7 amino acids were discarded. The MANAFEST web application identified antigen-specific clonotypes by comparing peptide-stimulated wells against reference wells and other culture wells. An FDR below 0.05, an odds ratio above 5, and a productive frequency above 0.1% in at least two of three replicate wells were required for clones to be considered positive. Cross-reactive clonotypes were defined as significantly expanded in both SARS-CoV-2 spike wells and at least one common cold coronavirus spike condition. CDR3 homology was assessed with Levenshtein distances (stringdist) and unrooted phylogenetic trees (ape) in R version 3.6.1. Clones were called with MiXCR by TCRdb after fastp trimmed the public reads at Q25, and only in-frame beta chains were retained. CDR3 protein duplicates are merged, each entry listing the most common genes and DNA. Here the V and J calls rest on TCRdb's processing, not on the authors' analysis. The sample table records 20,000 or so distinct CDR3 sequences; over 35% of these occur just once. Approximately 18% of the sample rests with the top ten.

This TCR was recovered from a human donor who received a COVID-19 vaccine. The chain is encoded by TRBV10-2 joined to TRBJ2-3; 9 central nucleotides agree with TRBD2. The sequencing used CD4+ T cells from blood, cultured in vitro, collected before SARS-CoV-2 vaccination. The nucleotides are TGCGCCAGCGGGCCTAGCGGGGACACAGATACGCAGTATTTT. Protein translation: CASGPSGDTDTQYF.